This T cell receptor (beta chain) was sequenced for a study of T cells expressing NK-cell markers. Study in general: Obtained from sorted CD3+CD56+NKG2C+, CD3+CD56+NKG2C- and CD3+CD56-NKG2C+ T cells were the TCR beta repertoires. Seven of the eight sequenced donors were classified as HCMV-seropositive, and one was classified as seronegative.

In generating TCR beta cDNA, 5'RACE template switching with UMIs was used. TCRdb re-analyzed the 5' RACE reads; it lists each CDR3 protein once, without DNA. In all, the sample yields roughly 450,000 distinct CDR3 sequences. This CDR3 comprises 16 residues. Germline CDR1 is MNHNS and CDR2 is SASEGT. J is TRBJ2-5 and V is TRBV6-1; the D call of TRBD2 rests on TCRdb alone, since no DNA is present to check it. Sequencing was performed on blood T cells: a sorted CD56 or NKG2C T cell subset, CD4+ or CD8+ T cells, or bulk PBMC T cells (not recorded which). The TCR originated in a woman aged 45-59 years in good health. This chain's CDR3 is CASSDGVGVQQETQYF.